This TCR beta chain was recorded in a study of post-analysis software for immune sequencing data. About the research overall: Multiple sclerosis in the patients followed relapsing-remitting, secondary progressive and progressive-relapsing courses. Overall study findings and caveats: Clustering by F measure revealed strong co-clustering among samples prepared together in one batch. Controls' normalized Chao1 diversity significantly exceeded that of multiple sclerosis patients.

This clonotype appeared many times. Its antigen is not known. TCR beta cDNA libraries had unique molecular identifiers. Roughly 500,000 cDNA molecules were obtained per 1 to 10 million input T cells. TCRdb re-analysed the PCR reads in MiXCR, keeping a single row per CDR3 protein. The sample carries 250,000 to 300,000 distinct CDR3 sequences, approximately 34% recorded once. The sequenced sample consisted of blood. This clonotype originated in a girl between 5 and 17 years old with multiple sclerosis.

The CDR3 is CASSKFGADSGETQYF. As DNA, the CDR3 is TGCGCCAGCAGCAAGTTCGGGGCGGACTCGGGGGAGACCCAGTACTTC. J is TRBJ2-5 and V is TRBV5-1; TRBD1 or TRBD2 may be the D gene (5 bases each). The CDR3 is 16 residues long. V was pared by 4 bases and J by 5 bases, with 21 bases between. Germline CDR1 is SGHRS and CDR2 is YFSETQ.